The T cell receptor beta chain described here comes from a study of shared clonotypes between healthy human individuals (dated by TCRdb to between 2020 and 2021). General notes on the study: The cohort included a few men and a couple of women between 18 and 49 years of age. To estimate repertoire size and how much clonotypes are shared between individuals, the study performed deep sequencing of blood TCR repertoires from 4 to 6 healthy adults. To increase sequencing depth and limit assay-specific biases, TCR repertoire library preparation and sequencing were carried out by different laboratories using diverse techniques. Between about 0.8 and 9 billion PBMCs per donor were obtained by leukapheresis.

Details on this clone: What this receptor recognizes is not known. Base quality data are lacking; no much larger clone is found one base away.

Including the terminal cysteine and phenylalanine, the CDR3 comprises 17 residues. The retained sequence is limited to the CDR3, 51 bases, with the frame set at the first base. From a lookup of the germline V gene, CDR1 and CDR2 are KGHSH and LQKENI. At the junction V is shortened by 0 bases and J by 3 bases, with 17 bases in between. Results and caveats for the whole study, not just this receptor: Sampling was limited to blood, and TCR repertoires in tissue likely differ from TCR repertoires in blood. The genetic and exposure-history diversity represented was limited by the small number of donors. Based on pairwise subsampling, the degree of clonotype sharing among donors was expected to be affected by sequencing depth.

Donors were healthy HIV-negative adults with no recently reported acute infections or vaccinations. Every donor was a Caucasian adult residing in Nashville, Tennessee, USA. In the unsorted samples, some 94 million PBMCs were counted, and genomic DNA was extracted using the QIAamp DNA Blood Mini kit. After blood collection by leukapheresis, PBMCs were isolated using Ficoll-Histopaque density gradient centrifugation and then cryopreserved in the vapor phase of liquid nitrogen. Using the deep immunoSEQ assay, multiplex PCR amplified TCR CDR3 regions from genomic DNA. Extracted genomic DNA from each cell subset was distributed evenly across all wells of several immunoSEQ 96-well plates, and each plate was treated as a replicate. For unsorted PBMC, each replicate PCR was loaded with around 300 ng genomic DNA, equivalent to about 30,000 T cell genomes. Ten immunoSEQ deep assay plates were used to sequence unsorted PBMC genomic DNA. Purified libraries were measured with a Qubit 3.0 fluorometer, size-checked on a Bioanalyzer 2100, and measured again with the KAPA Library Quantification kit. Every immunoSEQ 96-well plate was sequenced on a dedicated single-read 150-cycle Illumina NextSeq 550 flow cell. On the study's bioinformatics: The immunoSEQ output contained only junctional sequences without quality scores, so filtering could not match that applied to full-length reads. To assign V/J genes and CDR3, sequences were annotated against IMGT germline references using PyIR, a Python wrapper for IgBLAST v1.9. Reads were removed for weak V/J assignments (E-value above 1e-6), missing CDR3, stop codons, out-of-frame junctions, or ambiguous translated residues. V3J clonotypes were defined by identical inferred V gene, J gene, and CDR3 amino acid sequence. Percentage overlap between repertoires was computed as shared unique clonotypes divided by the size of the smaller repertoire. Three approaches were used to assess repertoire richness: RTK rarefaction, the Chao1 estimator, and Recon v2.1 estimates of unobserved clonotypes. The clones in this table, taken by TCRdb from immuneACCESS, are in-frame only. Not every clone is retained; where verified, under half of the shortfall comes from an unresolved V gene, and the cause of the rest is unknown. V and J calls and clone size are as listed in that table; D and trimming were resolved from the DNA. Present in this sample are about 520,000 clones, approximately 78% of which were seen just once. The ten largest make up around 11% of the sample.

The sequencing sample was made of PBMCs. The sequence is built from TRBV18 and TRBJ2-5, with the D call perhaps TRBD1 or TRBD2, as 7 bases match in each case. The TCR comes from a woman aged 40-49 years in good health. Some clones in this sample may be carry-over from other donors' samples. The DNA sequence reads TGTGCCAGCTCACCACCGAGGCGCCAGGGGGGGGAAGAGACCCAGTACTTC. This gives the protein CASSPPRRQGGEETQYF.